The sequence of this TCR beta chain was determined in a study of OX40 agonist ivuxolimab in advanced cancers. Libraries were prepared by immunoSEQ multiplex PCR; TCRdb keeps only in-frame clonotypes and omits some of them. The table has over 80,000 clones, over 80% seen once. The CDR3 spans 14 residues. V was cut by 0 bases and J by 4 bases, with 10 bases left in between. The V gene's germline CDR1 is SGHNT and CDR2 YYREEE (reference sequence). The study sampled blood at baseline, cycle 4 day 1, and cycle 7 day 1. This sequence was found in an adult with an advanced solid tumor such as melanoma, head and neck, liver or kidney cancer. This chain joins TRBV5-4 and TRBJ1-2; D possibly corresponds to TRBD1 (6 bases). Specimen: CD4+ or CD8+ T cells sorted from blood, collected in a trial of the OX40 agonist ivuxolimab. As DNA, the CDR3 is TGTGCCAGCAGCTTGGCCGGACAGCTCTATGGCTACACCTTC. It is translated as CASSLAGQLYGYTF.